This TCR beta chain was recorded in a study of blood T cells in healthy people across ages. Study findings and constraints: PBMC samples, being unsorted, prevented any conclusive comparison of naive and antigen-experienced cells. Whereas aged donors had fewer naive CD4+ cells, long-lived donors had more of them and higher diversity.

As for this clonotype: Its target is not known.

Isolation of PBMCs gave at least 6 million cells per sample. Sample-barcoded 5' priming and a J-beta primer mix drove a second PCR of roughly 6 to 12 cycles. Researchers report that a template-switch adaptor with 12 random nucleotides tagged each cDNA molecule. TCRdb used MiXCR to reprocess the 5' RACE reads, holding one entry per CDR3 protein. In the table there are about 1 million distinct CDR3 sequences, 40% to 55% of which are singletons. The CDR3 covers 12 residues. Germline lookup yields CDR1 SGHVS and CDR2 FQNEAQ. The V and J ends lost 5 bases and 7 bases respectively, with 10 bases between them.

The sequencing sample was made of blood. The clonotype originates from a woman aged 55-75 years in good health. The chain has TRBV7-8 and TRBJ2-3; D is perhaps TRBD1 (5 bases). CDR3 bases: TGTGCCAGCAGCCCCTCAGGGAATACGCAGTATTTT. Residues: CASSPSGNTQYF.